In its sample, the clone carrying this TCR beta chain was seen a few times. These data are taken from a study of blood T cells in healthy people across ages. Per germline, CDR1 SGHRS and CDR2 YFSETQ. Trimming cost V 0 bases and J 8 bases; bases outside gene matches: 8. This CDR3 is built from 16 residues. Combining a sample-barcoded 5' primer with a J-beta primer mix, a second PCR ran for roughly 7 to 11 cycles. Each CDR3 protein gets one entry after TCRdb re-called the 5' RACE reads with MiXCR. The sample yields 650,000 to 800,000 distinct CDR3 sequences, under 45% seen once. The chain uses TRBV5-1 and TRBJ1-4; TRBD1 matches at 9 bases. The specimen was blood. This TCR derives from a man between 60 and 75 years old in good health. The DNA for the CDR3 is TGCGCCAGCAGCTTGGGTTCTGGGACAGGGCCCGAAAAACTGTTTTTT. It codes for CASSLGSGTGPEKLFF.